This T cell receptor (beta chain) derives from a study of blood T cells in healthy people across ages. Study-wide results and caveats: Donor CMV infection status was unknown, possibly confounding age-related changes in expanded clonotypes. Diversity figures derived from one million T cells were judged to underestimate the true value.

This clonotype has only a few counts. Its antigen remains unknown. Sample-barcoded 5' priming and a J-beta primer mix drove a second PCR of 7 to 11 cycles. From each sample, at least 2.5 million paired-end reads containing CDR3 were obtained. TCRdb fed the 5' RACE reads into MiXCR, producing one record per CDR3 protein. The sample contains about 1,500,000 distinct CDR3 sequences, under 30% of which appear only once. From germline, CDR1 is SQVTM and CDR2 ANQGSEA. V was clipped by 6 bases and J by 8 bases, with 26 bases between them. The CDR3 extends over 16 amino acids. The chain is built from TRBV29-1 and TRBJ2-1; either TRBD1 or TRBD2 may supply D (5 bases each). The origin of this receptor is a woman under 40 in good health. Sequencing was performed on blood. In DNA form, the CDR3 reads TGCAGCGTGGGGACCCGGAATGGATGGCTGGAGGATGAGCAGTTCTTC. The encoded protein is CSVGTRNGWLEDEQFF.